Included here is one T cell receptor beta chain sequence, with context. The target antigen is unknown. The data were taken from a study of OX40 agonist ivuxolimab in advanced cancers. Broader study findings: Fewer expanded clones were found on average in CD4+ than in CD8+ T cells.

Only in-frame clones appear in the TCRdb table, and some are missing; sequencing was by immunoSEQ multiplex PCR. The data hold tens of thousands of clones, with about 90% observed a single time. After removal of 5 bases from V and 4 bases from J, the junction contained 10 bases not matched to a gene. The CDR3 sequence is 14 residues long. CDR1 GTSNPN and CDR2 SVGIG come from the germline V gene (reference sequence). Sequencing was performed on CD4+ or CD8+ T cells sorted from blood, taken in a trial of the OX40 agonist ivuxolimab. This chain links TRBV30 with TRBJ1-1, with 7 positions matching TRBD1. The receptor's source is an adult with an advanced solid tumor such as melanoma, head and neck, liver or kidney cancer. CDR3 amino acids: CAWLKRQGGTEAFF. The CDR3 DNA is TGTGCCTGGCTGAAGCGACAGGGTGGCACTGAAGCTTTCTTT.